Described below is a single T cell receptor beta chain sequence and its context. During active infection, Seattle patients enrolled and were then monitored through disease. Source study methods: Quantification of nucleated cells was approximated via reference gene primer amplification. Here immunoSEQ multiplex PCR was the method, and the copy in TCRdb shows in-frame clones only, minus some. The V and J calls and clone size come from that table; D and trimming were worked out from the DNA. The data contain around 220,000 clones, around four fifths of them singletons. The junction had 9 bases not matched to a gene; V was cut back by 4 bases and J by 12 bases. The germline gives CDR1 LGHDT, CDR2 YNNKEL (reference sequence). CDR3 length equals 13 residues. The sample comes from a study of blood T cell repertoires in COVID-19. Background on the study: Sites in the United States, Italy and Spain provided acute and convalescent COVID-19 samples. T cells, B-cell-depleted T cells, or PBMCs provided the cDNA or gDNA that served as material.

Sequences were obtained from peripheral blood. The TCR sequence derives from a woman aged 80 or over with COVID-19, enrolled during active disease. The rearrangement joins TRBV3-1 (or the pseudogene TRBV3-2) to TRBJ2-3, with 8 nucleotides matching TRBD2. The DNA for the CDR3 is TGTGCCAGCAGCCTTGGAAGGGGACTAGACCAGTATTTT. It translates to CASSLGRGLDQYF.